This T cell receptor (beta chain) emerged from a study of shared clonotypes between healthy human individuals (TCRdb year 2020). For the study in its entirety: Three men and a couple of women, aged 18 to 49 years, made up the cohort. To estimate repertoire size and how much clonotype sharing occurs between individuals, the study deeply sequenced the blood TCR repertoires of five healthy adults. To increase sequencing depth and limit assay-specific biases, TCR repertoire library preparation and sequencing were carried out by different laboratories using diverse techniques. Between about 0.85 and 10 billion PBMCs per donor were obtained by leukapheresis. Paper-wide results and their limitations: Pairwise subsampling led to the expectation that sequencing depth would affect the degree of clonotype sharing among donors. Sampling was restricted to blood, and TCR repertoires in tissues likely differ from the TCR repertoires found in blood. Because the study included only a small number of donors, the genetic and exposure-history diversity represented was limited.

Using the deep immunoSEQ assay, TCR CDR3 regions were amplified from genomic DNA by multiplex PCR. Genomic DNA extracted from each cell subset was distributed evenly over all wells of several immunoSEQ 96-well plates, and each plate served as one replicate. For unsorted PBMC, approximately 300 ng of genomic DNA, equivalent to about 30,000 T cell genomes, went into each replicate PCR. Genomic DNA from unsorted PBMC was sequenced over ten immunoSEQ deep assay plates. The purified libraries were quantified using a Qubit 3.0 fluorometer, sized with a Bioanalyzer 2100, and then quantified again using the KAPA Library Quantification kit. A separate single-read 150-cycle Illumina NextSeq 550 flow cell was used to sequence each immunoSEQ 96-well plate. The original pipeline was this. Because the immunoSEQ output held only junctional sequences and lacked quality scores, the filtering could not match the filtering applied to full-length reads. To assign V/J genes and CDR3, sequences were annotated using PyIR, a Python wrapper for IgBLAST v1.9, with IMGT germline references. Reads were removed for weak V/J assignments (E-value above 1e-6), missing CDR3, stop codons, out-of-frame junctions, or ambiguous translated residues. A V3J clonotype was defined by an identical inferred V gene, J gene, and CDR3 amino acid sequence. Percentage overlap between repertoires was computed as shared unique clonotypes divided by the size of the smaller repertoire. Repertoire richness was assessed with RTK rarefaction, the Chao1 estimator, and Recon v2.1 estimates of unobserved clonotypes. TCRdb took over this immuneACCESS table, retaining in-frame rearrangements with V and J assigned. Such tables are incomplete; in checked studies, under half of the missing clones stem from an unresolved V gene, and the remainder is unexplained. The V and J calls and the clone size are those of that table, but D and trimming were determined from the DNA. For this sample the table gives some 500,000 clones, of which roughly four fifths were detected only once. Around 13% of the sample lies in the top ten.

About this clone: Its antigen remains unidentified. Qualities for individual bases were not recorded, and no much larger clone is one base off.

V gives up 3 bases and J gives up 0 bases, and the segment between their germline ends measures 18 bases. The CDR3 runs 18 residues from the cysteine to the phenylalanine. Of the read, only the CDR3 DNA is kept; its 54 bases are in frame from base 1. The CDR1 and CDR2 encoded by the germline V gene are SNHLY and FYNNEI. Healthy HIV-negative adults with no recently reported acute infections or vaccinations were included as donors. All donors were Caucasian adults living in Nashville, Tennessee, USA. In the unsorted samples, 87 million or so PBMCs were counted, and genomic DNA was extracted using the QIAamp DNA Blood Mini kit. Blood was obtained by leukapheresis, after which PBMCs were separated by Ficoll-Histopaque density gradient centrifugation and cryopreserved in liquid nitrogen vapor phase.

Material for sequencing was PBMCs. The sequence derives from a woman in her forties in good health. Some clones in this sample may be carry-over from other donors' samples. This receptor chain uses TRBV2 and TRBJ1-5; confidence is insufficient to name the D gene. The DNA sequence is TGTGCCAGCAGTGACCCCCCTGAGATAGCCTATAGCAATCAGCCCCAGCATTTT. This encodes CASSDPPEIAYSNQPQHF. Outside the CDR3, residues come from the reference TRBV2 and TRBJ1-5 proteins, so the full variable domain is: EPEVTQTPSHQVTQMGQEVILRCVPISNHLYFYWYRQILGQKVEFLVSFYNNEISEKSEIFDDQFSVERPDGSNFTLKIRSTKLEDSAMYFCASSDPPEIAYSNQPQHFGDGTRLSIL.